This TCR beta chain was obtained from a study of shared T cell receptors in the human thymus. Generated by immunoSEQ multiplex PCR, the TCRdb table keeps only in-frame clones and is missing some. This table holds more than 550,000 clones, approximately 85% found once. The data were also submitted as part of a second study, on human thymus T cells. According to that study: The thymus tissue came from resections taken during corrective heart surgery. In thymic and blood repertoires alike, V and J usage looked biased.

The receptor comes from a girl under three years old with a congenital heart defect. The sample was thymocytes.

The CDR3 nucleotides are TGTGCCAGCAGCCCACGACTGTCCCCGGGGGGAAACACCATATATTTT. It codes for CASSPRLSPGGNTIYF. V gene TRBV5-5 combines with J gene TRBJ1-3, with D hard to call. The length of the CDR3 is 16 residues. Deletions cut 4 bases from V and 4 bases from J, with 18 bases between. Germline assignment: CDR1 SGHKS and CDR2 YYEKEE (reference sequence).